This T cell receptor beta chain was identified during a study of blood T cell repertoires in COVID-19. Original handling: By means of reference gene primer amplification, nucleated cell counts were estimated. Repertoires were generated with immunoSEQ multiplex PCR, while TCRdb's copy carries only in-frame clones and drops some. V, J and clone size derive from that table, while D and trimming were established from the DNA sequence. The top ten hold around 1.8% of the sample, which has some 460,000 clones, about 90% seen once. Residents of 24 US areas, aged about 18 to 95 years, made up the participants. The junction had 9 bases not matched to a gene; V was cut back by 5 bases and J by 5 bases. CDR1 SGHTA and CDR2 FQGNSA come from the germline V gene. CDR3 length equals 15 residues.

The TCR originated in a woman aged 18-29 years with acute COVID-19. The sequenced material came from PBMCs or T cells enriched from blood (not recorded which). V gene TRBV7-2 combines with J gene TRBJ1-1; 9 bases agree with TRBD1. CDR3 DNA: TGTGCCAGCAGCACAGGGACAGGGAAGGGGACTGAAGCTTTCTTT. Protein sequence: CASSTGTGKGTEAFF. The complete variable domain, with remaining parts taken from reference TRBV7-2 and TRBJ1-1, reads GAGVSQSPSNKVTEKGKDVELRCDPISGHTALYWYRQSLGQGLEFLIYFQGNSAPDKSGLPSDRFSAERTGGSVSTLTIQRTQQEDSAVYLCASSTGTGKGTEAFFGQGTRLTVV.